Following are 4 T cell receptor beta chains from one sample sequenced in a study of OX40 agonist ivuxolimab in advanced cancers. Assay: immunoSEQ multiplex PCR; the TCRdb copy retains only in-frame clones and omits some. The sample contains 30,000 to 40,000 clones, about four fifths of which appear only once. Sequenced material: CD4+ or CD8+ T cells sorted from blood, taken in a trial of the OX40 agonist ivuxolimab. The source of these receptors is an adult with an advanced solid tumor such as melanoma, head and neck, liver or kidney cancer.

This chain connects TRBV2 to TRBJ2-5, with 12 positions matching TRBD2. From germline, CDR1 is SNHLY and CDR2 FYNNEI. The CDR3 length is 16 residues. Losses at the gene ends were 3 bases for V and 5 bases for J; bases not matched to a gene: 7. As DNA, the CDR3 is TGTGCCAGCAGTGAGGTGACTAGCGGGAGAGGGGAGACCCAGTACTTC. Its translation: CASSEVTSGRGETQYF.

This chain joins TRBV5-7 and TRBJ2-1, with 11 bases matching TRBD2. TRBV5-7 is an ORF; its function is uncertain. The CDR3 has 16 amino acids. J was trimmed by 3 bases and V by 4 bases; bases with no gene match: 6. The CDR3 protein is CASSTKTSGVYNEQFF. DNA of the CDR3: TGTGCCAGCAGCACCAAGACTAGCGGGGTCTACAATGAGCAGTTCTTC.

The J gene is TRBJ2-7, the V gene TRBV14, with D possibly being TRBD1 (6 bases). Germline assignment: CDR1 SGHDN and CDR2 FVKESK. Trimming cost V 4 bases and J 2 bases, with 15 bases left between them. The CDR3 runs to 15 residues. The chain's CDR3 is CASSPRPGQAYEQYF. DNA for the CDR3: TGTGCCAGCAGCCCAAGGCCGGGACAAGCCTACGAGCAGTACTTC.

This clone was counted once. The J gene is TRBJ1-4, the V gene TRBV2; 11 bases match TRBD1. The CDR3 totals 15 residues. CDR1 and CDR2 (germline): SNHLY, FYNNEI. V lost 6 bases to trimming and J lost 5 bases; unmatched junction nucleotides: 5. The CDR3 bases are TGTGCCAGCAGAGAGGGGACAGGGGGAAATGAAAAACTGTTTTTT. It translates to CASREGTGGNEKLFF. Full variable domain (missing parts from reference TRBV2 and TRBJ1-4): EPEVTQTPSHQVTQMGQEVILRCVPISNHLYFYWYRQILGQKVEFLVSFYNNEISEKSEIFDDQFSVERPDGSNFTLKIRSTKLEDSAMYFCASREGTGGNEKLFFGSGTQLSVL.